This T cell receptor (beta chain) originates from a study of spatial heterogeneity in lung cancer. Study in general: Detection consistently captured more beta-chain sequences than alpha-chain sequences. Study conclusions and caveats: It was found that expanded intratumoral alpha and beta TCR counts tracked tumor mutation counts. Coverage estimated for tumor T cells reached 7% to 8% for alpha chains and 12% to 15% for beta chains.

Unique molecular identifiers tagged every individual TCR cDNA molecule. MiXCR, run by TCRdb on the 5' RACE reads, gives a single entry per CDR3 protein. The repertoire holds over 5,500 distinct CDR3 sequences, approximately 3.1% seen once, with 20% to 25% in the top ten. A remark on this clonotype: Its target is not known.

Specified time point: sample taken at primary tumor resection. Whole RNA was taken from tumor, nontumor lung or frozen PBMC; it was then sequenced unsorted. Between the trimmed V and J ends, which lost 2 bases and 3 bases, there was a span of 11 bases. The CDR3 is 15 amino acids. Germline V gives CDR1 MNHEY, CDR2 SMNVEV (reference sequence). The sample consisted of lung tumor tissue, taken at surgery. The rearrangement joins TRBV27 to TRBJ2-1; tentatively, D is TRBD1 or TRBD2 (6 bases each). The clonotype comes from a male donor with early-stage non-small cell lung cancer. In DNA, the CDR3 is TGTGCCAGCAGTTTAGGGGGGCCTGGCTACAATGAGCAGTTCTTC. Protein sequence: CASSLGGPGYNEQFF.